The clone carrying this TCR beta chain was observed a handful of times. What it recognizes is unknown. Second-dose intervals of approximately 4 or approximately 12 weeks were pooled. This sample was taken from a study of T cell responses to AZD1222 COVID-19 vaccine. Study results and caveats: Increased Spike-specific TCR breadth and depth were observed after two AZD1222 doses. The CD4 TCRs associated with vaccination extended across spike and predominated at 160-218 and 743-854. At baseline, just a handful of AZD1222 recipients tested seropositive.

Data came from immunoSEQ multiplex PCR; TCRdb stores just in-frame clones and leaves some out. Here the sample spans under 150,000 clones, around 88% being singletons. The germline gives CDR1 MNHEY, CDR2 SVGAGI. The CDR3 runs 14 residues. Trimming shortened V by 10 bases and J by 0 bases, and 16 bases separated the two germline ends. The V gene is TRBV6-5, the J gene TRBJ2-7; D remains unclear. The source material was peripheral blood, sampled 28 days after the second AZD1222 dose. The TCR was taken from an adult who received the AZD1222 COVID-19 vaccine. In DNA, the CDR3 is TGTGCCATCCTGGACGGAAGGAGCTCCTACGAGCAGTACTTC. Translating it yields CAILDGRSSYEQYF.